The rows below give T cell receptor beta chains drawn from one sample of a study of memory CD4+ T cells and cytomegalovirus serostatus. Repertoires were generated with immunoSEQ multiplex PCR, while TCRdb's copy carries only in-frame clones and drops some. This table holds about 40,000 clones, about three quarters found once. Material: memory CD4+ T cells from blood. Receptors originate from an adult in good health and CMV-seronegative. Each CDR3 is given with its conserved first and last residue. Fields, in order: V gene, D gene, J gene, clone size, CDR3 DNA, CDR3 protein. The D gene is left open where the match is weak. Clone size is shown for a subset of rows, as once, few, many or a class of expanded clone.

v_call: TRBV5-1
d_call: TRBD1
j_call: TRBJ1-3
clone_size: NA
cdr3_nt: TGCGCCAGCAGCTACGGGACAGTCTCTGGAAACACCATATATTTT
cdr3_aa: CASSYGTVSGNTIYF

v_call: TRBV6-1
d_call: TRBD1
j_call: TRBJ1-2
clone_size: NA
cdr3_nt: TGTGCCAGCCGAAATATTGGAACAGGGGGCGTAGGCTACACCTTC
cdr3_aa: CASRNIGTGGVGYTF

v_call: TRBV18
d_call: TRBD2
j_call: TRBJ2-5
clone_size: NA
cdr3_nt: TGTGCCAGCTCACCACTGGCGGGGGGACAAGAGACCCAGTACTTC
cdr3_aa: CASSPLAGGQETQYF

v_call: TRBV6-6
d_call: NA
j_call: TRBJ2-3
clone_size: NA
cdr3_nt: TGTGCCAGCAGCCAGTTACGAGAGACAGATACGCAGTATTTT
cdr3_aa: CASSQLRETDTQYF

v_call: TRBV7-9
d_call: NA
j_call: TRBJ2-1
clone_size: NA
cdr3_nt: TGTGCCAGCAGCTTCATCCGGGGTAGGGATGAGCAGTTCTTC
cdr3_aa: CASSFIRGRDEQFF

v_call: TRBV5-1
d_call: NA
j_call: TRBJ2-1
clone_size: once
cdr3_nt: TGCGCCAGCAGCCCCACATCTGCTCCCGCTGAGCAGTTCTTC
cdr3_aa: CASSPTSAPAEQFF

v_call: TRBV2
d_call: TRBD1
j_call: TRBJ1-6
clone_size: few
cdr3_nt: TGTGCCAGCAGTCCGGGACAGGGGGGTTCACCCCTCCACTTT
cdr3_aa: CASSPGQGGSPLHF

v_call: TRBV20-1
d_call: NA
j_call: TRBJ2-3
clone_size: NA
cdr3_nt: TGCAGTGCTCGTGTCACAGATACGCAGTATTTT
cdr3_aa: CSARVTDTQYF

v_call: TRBV7-9
d_call: NA
j_call: TRBJ1-6
clone_size: NA
cdr3_nt: TGTGCCAGCAGCTTAGGGGGGCGGCCAGCACCCCTCCACTTT
cdr3_aa: CASSLGGRPAPLHF

v_call: TRBV2
d_call: NA
j_call: TRBJ1-1
clone_size: NA
cdr3_nt: TGTGCCAGCACCTTGGGGGGGTCGAGCACTGAAGCTTTCTTT
cdr3_aa: CASTLGGSSTEAFF

v_call: TRBV14
d_call: NA
j_call: TRBJ2-1
clone_size: NA
cdr3_nt: TGTGCCAGCAGCCGAACCCTGAGCTCCTACAATGAGCAGTTCTTC
cdr3_aa: CASSRTLSSYNEQFF

v_call: TRBV18
d_call: NA
j_call: TRBJ1-4
clone_size: few
cdr3_nt: TGTGCCAGCTCTCCTACTAAGGGGCAGAATGAAAAACTGTTTTTT
cdr3_aa: CASSPTKGQNEKLFF

v_call: TRBV6-1
d_call: NA
j_call: TRBJ1-2
clone_size: NA
cdr3_nt: TGTGCCAGCAGTGAGACAGTGGGATCCCATGGCTACACCTTC
cdr3_aa: CASSETVGSHGYTF

v_call: TRBV14
d_call: NA
j_call: TRBJ1-1
clone_size: NA
cdr3_nt: TGTGCCAGCAGCCAAGATTCCTTTAGGGCTTTCTTT
cdr3_aa: CASSQDSFRAFF

v_call: TRBV10-3
d_call: TRBD1
j_call: TRBJ2-7
clone_size: NA
cdr3_nt: TGTGCCACCCTCGGCCGGGACAGCTCCTACGAGCAGTACTTC
cdr3_aa: CATLGRDSSYEQYF

v_call: TRBV27
d_call: TRBD2
j_call: TRBJ2-5
clone_size: few
cdr3_nt: TGTGCCAGCAGTTTATCACCTAGCGGGACCCAGTACTTC
cdr3_aa: CASSLSPSGTQYF

v_call: TRBV27
d_call: NA
j_call: TRBJ2-7
clone_size: NA
cdr3_nt: TGTGCCAGCAGTTTAAGGGGGGATGGCGAGCAGTACTTC
cdr3_aa: CASSLRGDGEQYF

v_call: TRBV20-1
d_call: NA
j_call: TRBJ2-1
clone_size: few
cdr3_nt: TGCAGTGCTAGTCTCGGGAATGAGCAGTTCTTC
cdr3_aa: CSASLGNEQFF

v_call: TRBV7-9
d_call: NA
j_call: TRBJ1-2
clone_size: NA
cdr3_nt: TGTGCCAGCAGCGCCCAGACGGGCGGCTACACCTTC
cdr3_aa: CASSAQTGGYTF

v_call: TRBV5-6
d_call: TRBD1
j_call: TRBJ1-2
clone_size: NA
cdr3_nt: TGTGCCAGCAGCTTACCGGGACAGGTCTTTGGCTACACCTTC
cdr3_aa: CASSLPGQVFGYTF

v_call: TRBV5-5
d_call: NA
j_call: TRBJ1-2
clone_size: NA
cdr3_nt: TGTGCCAGCAGTACTTACCAGGGTGTTAGGGAGGATGGCTACACCTTC
cdr3_aa: CASSTYQGVREDGYTF

v_call: TRBV9
d_call: NA
j_call: TRBJ1-5
clone_size: NA
cdr3_nt: TGTGCCAGCAGCGTAGGGGACAATCAGCCCCAGCATTTT
cdr3_aa: CASSVGDNQPQHF

v_call: TRBV6-1
d_call: TRBD2
j_call: TRBJ2-3
clone_size: NA
cdr3_nt: TGTGCCAGCAGTGAAGGACTAGCGACAGATACGCAGTATTTT
cdr3_aa: CASSEGLATDTQYF

v_call: TRBV27
d_call: NA
j_call: TRBJ2-7
clone_size: NA
cdr3_nt: TGTGCCAGCAGTTCCCTCACAGGGATTTGGGGTACTGAGACAAAGTACGAGCAGTACTTC
cdr3_aa: CASSSLTGIWGTETKYEQYF

v_call: TRBV15
d_call: TRBD2
j_call: TRBJ2-3
clone_size: NA
cdr3_nt: TGTGCCACCAGTCCCGGGACTAGCGGGGGTCGCGTCACGCCGGATACGCAGTATTTT
cdr3_aa: CATSPGTSGGRVTPDTQYF

v_call: TRBV4-2
d_call: NA
j_call: TRBJ1-1
clone_size: NA
cdr3_nt: TGTGCCAGCAGCCAAGAGATAAGGAGGACTGAAGCTTTCTTT
cdr3_aa: CASSQEIRRTEAFF

v_call: TRBV7-2
d_call: TRBD2
j_call: TRBJ2-1
clone_size: NA
cdr3_nt: TGTGCCAGCAGCGCTGCGGGGGGGCCTGGGAATGAGCAGTTCTTC
cdr3_aa: CASSAAGGPGNEQFF

v_call: TRBV19
d_call: TRBD2
j_call: TRBJ2-1
clone_size: NA
cdr3_nt: TGTGCCAGTACGGGGGGGTACCCCTACAATGAGCAGTTCTTC
cdr3_aa: CASTGGYPYNEQFF

v_call: TRBV7-8
d_call: NA
j_call: TRBJ2-3
clone_size: NA
cdr3_nt: TGTGCCAGCAGCTTAGGGCCCGGGGATACGCAGTATTTT
cdr3_aa: CASSLGPGDTQYF

v_call: TRBV11-2
d_call: NA
j_call: TRBJ1-1
clone_size: NA
cdr3_nt: TGTGCCAGCAGCGGCGGCTTCTTGGCTTTCTTT
cdr3_aa: CASSGGFLAFF

v_call: TRBV11-2
d_call: NA
j_call: TRBJ1-1
clone_size: NA
cdr3_nt: TGTGCCAGCAGAACAACAGGGATCGGAACTGAAGCTTTCTTT
cdr3_aa: CASRTTGIGTEAFF

v_call: TRBV30
d_call: NA
j_call: TRBJ1-2
clone_size: NA
cdr3_nt: TGTGCCTGGAGTCAGCGTTATGGCTACACCTTC
cdr3_aa: CAWSQRYGYTF

v_call: TRBV7-2
d_call: NA
j_call: TRBJ1-1
clone_size: NA
cdr3_nt: TGTGCCAGCAGCTTAGGGACAGTCGGTGGGGGGACTGAAGCTTTCTTT
cdr3_aa: CASSLGTVGGGTEAFF

v_call: TRBV27
d_call: NA
j_call: TRBJ2-7
clone_size: NA
cdr3_nt: TGTGCCAGCAGCAGGGGGGGCCACGAGCAGTACTTC
cdr3_aa: CASSRGGHEQYF

v_call: TRBV10-3
d_call: TRBD2
j_call: TRBJ2-3
clone_size: NA
cdr3_nt: TGTGCCACCCTCTCTAGCGGGGGAGGGACAGATACGCAGTATTTT
cdr3_aa: CATLSSGGGTDTQYF

v_call: TRBV5-1
d_call: NA
j_call: TRBJ1-1
clone_size: NA
cdr3_nt: TGCGCCAGCAGCTTTAACCCCGGCAACACTGAAGCTTTCTTT
cdr3_aa: CASSFNPGNTEAFF

v_call: TRBV6-1
d_call: NA
j_call: TRBJ1-5
clone_size: NA
cdr3_nt: TGTGCCAGCAGTGAATGGCCCAAGCCCCAGCATTTT
cdr3_aa: CASSEWPKPQHF

v_call: TRBV14
d_call: NA
j_call: TRBJ1-2
clone_size: NA
cdr3_nt: TGTGCCAGCAGCCAAGCCGGACAGAAGAAGACGGGAGGCTACACCTTC
cdr3_aa: CASSQAGQKKTGGYTF

v_call: TRBV6-4
d_call: TRBD1
j_call: TRBJ1-1
clone_size: NA
cdr3_nt: TGTGCCAGCAGTGCCGGACAGGGAGGGAGCACTGAAGCTTTCTTT
cdr3_aa: CASSAGQGGSTEAFF

v_call: TRBV13
d_call: TRBD2
j_call: TRBJ2-1
clone_size: once
cdr3_nt: TGTGCCAGCAGCCTACTAGCGGGGGGGAATAATGAGCAGTTCTTC
cdr3_aa: CASSLLAGGNNEQFF

v_call: TRBV18
d_call: NA
j_call: TRBJ2-5
clone_size: NA
cdr3_nt: TGTGCCAGCTCACCGGTCGCGGGGCCGGAGACCCAGTACTTC
cdr3_aa: CASSPVAGPETQYF

v_call: TRBV29-1
d_call: NA
j_call: TRBJ1-1
clone_size: NA
cdr3_nt: TGCAGCGTTGGGAATGTGGGGCTTGAAGCTTTCTTT
cdr3_aa: CSVGNVGLEAFF

v_call: TRBV15
d_call: NA
j_call: TRBJ2-7
clone_size: NA
cdr3_nt: TGTGCCACCAGCAATTTTGGGGGAGGCGAGCAGTACTTC
cdr3_aa: CATSNFGGGEQYF

v_call: TRBV29-1
d_call: NA
j_call: TRBJ1-3
clone_size: NA
cdr3_nt: TGCAGCGCTCAGGGGTACCTCTGGGGAAACACCATATATTTT
cdr3_aa: CSAQGYLWGNTIYF

v_call: TRBV5-5
d_call: NA
j_call: TRBJ1-6
clone_size: NA
cdr3_nt: TGTGCCAGCAGCTTGTTTGGGAATTCACCCCTCCACTTT
cdr3_aa: CASSLFGNSPLHF

v_call: TRBV6-1
d_call: TRBD1
j_call: TRBJ1-2
clone_size: NA
cdr3_nt: TGTGCCAGCAGGGGGACAGTGGACACGTATGGCTACACCTTC
cdr3_aa: CASRGTVDTYGYTF

v_call: TRBV25-1
d_call: NA
j_call: TRBJ2-3
clone_size: NA
cdr3_nt: TGTGCCAGCAGAGGGGTTCGAACGGGAGATACGCAGTATTTT
cdr3_aa: CASRGVRTGDTQYF

v_call: TRBV27
d_call: NA
j_call: TRBJ2-7
clone_size: NA
cdr3_nt: TGTGCCAGCAGGCGCAAGCTGACGGATGGGTCCTACGAGCAGTACTTC
cdr3_aa: CASRRKLTDGSYEQYF